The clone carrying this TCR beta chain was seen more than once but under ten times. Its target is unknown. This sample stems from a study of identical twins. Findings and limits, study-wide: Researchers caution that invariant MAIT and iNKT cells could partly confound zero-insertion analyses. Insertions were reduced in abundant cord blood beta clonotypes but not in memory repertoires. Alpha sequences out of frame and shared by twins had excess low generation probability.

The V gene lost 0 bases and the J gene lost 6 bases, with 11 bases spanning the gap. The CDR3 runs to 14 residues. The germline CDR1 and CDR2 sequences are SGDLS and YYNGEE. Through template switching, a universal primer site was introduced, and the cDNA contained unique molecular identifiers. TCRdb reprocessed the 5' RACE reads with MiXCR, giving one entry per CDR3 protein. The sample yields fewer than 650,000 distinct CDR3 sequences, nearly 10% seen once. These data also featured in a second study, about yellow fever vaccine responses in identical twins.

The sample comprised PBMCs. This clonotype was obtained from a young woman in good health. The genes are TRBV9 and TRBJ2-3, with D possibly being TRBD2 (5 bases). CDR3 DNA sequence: TGTGCCAGCAGCGTAGGAGGGAGTGTGGATACGCAGTATTTT. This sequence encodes CASSVGGSVDTQYF.